This TCR beta chain comes out of a study of T cells in Graves' hyperthyroidism and ophthalmopathy. Researchers took RNA transcripts and amplified the TCR beta CDR3 regions from them. HTBI primers drove first-round RT-PCR of the TCR CDR3. TCRdb reprocessed the multiplex PCR reads with MiXCR, giving one entry per CDR3 protein. There are hundreds of thousands of distinct CDR3 sequences in the sample; 15% to 20% occur only once, and 3.7% lies in the top ten. This clonotype was counted ten times or more. The TCR sequence derives from a woman younger than 30 with Graves' hyperthyroidism. Material for sequencing was blood.

This CDR3 reads CASSALGDSNQPQHF. CDR3 DNA sequence: TGTGCCAGTAGTGCTCTTGGGGATAGCAATCAGCCCCAGCATTTT. V and J are TRBV19 and TRBJ1-5, with D unresolved. Germline V gene data show CDR1 as LNHDA and CDR2 as SQIVND (reference sequence). The CDR3 contains 15 residues. V lost 5 bases to trimming and J lost 0 bases, with 11 bases between them.